This T cell receptor (beta chain) was retrieved from a study of blood T cell repertoires in COVID-19. TCRdb's copy holds only in-frame clones and misses some; the assay was immunoSEQ multiplex PCR. The sample lists 250,000 or so clones, 80% to 95% occurring once. The CDR3 is made up of 12 amino acids. The germline gives CDR1 SGHTA, CDR2 FQGNSA. The V and J ends lost 1 base and 10 bases respectively, with 8 bases between them. This clone was detected only once. The chain is built from TRBV7-2 and TRBJ2-1; D unclear. The sample was PBMCs or T cells enriched from blood (not recorded which). This clonotype was obtained from a man between 35 and 55 years old who had been exposed to COVID-19. The CDR3 loop reads CASSLVAGEQFF. As DNA, the CDR3 is TGTGCCAGCAGCTTAGTCGCAGGAGAGCAGTTCTTC.